The clone carrying this TCR beta chain was seen a single time. Its antigen is still unknown. Germline CDR1 is GTSNPN and CDR2 is SVGIG (reference sequence). The germline V and J ends were trimmed by 2 bases and 8 bases, with 9 bases remaining between them. The CDR3 consists of 11 residues. This sample was taken from a study of CD8 T cells in Susac syndrome. Points from the study as a whole: As acknowledged by the study, its TCR sequencing and HLA analysis included a relatively small number of individuals.

RNA amounts of roughly 0.5 to 1 ug underwent reverse transcription with random hexamers. The amplification used immunoSEQ multiplex PCR on TCR beta CDR3; it spanned 54 Vbeta and 13 Jbeta. Each CDR3 protein gets one entry after TCRdb re-called the immunoSEQ multiplex PCR reads with MiXCR. The sample holds roughly 120,000 distinct CDR3 sequences; around 92% are singletons and the top ten take roughly 0.094%. The chain couples TRBV30 to TRBJ1-2; D gene uncertain. The receptor's source is a human donor with multiple sclerosis. What was sequenced was CD4+ T cells from PBMCs. CDR3 coding DNA: TGTGCCTGGAGTTTAGTACGAGGCTACACCTTC. Protein sequence: CAWSLVRGYTF.